The rows below give T cell receptor beta chains drawn from one sample of a study of brain T cells in children with intractable seizures. The data were produced by immunoSEQ multiplex PCR, yet TCRdb's version contains in-frame clones alone and is incomplete. The data hold about 80,000 clones, with 90% to 95% observed a single time. This material consisted of peripheral blood, taken at surgery. Receptor source: a girl aged 2 to 9 with Rasmussen encephalitis and intractable seizures. CDR3s include the opening cysteine and the closing phenylalanine or tryptophan. The D gene is left open where the match is weak. Clone size appears in some rows only: once, few, many, or a class for an expanded clone.

TGTGCTAGTGGTTTTTTGACCCCCCTGTATAATTCACCCCTCCACTTT	CASGFLTPLYNSPLHF	-	TRBV12-5	TRBJ1-6	-
TGTGCCAGCAGCCCGCATCTGACTAGTACCGGTGAGCAGTTCTTC	CASSPHLTSTGEQFF	-	TRBV7-8	TRBJ2-1	-
TGTGCCAGCAGTTTTAAGGTTGACAATGAGCAGTTCTTC	CASSFKVDNEQFF	-	TRBV27	TRBJ2-1	-
TGCGCCAGCAGCTTGTCCAGCCTCTATAATTCACCCCTCCACTTT	CASSLSSLYNSPLHF	once	TRBV5-1	TRBJ1-6	-
TGTGCCAGTAGTCCCCTAGCGGGAGTGACCGGGGAGCTGTTTTTT	CASSPLAGVTGELFF	-	TRBV19	TRBJ2-2	TRBD2
TGTGCCAGCAGTCATAAAGGGGTGGGGAATCCCTACACCTTC	CASSHKGVGNPYTF	-	TRBV27	TRBJ1-2	-
TGTGCCTGGAGTCAAGCTGGGGCCGATGAGCAGTTCTTC	CAWSQAGADEQFF	-	TRBV30	TRBJ2-1	-
TGTGCCACCAGTGATTTGCTCCCGGTAAACGAGCAGTACTTC	CATSDLLPVNEQYF	-	TRBV24-1	TRBJ2-7	-
TGTGCCAGCAGACACAACACCGGGGAGCTGTTTTTT	CASRHNTGELFF	-	TRBV27	TRBJ2-2	-
TGTGCCAGCAGTCCCGTTCTAGCGGGGAGGGGTTTGGAGCAGTACTTC	CASSPVLAGRGLEQYF	-	TRBV27	TRBJ2-7	TRBD2
TGTGCCAGCAGCTTAGAGGCAGGGCTGAGCAATCAGCCCCAGCATTTT	CASSLEAGLSNQPQHF	-	TRBV7-2	TRBJ1-5	-
TGTGCCAGCAGCCCCAGAATGACCCCGCAGTACTTC	CASSPRMTPQYF	-	TRBV6-5	TRBJ2-7	-
TGCAGCGCCCGGACCCTTCTCGGAGCTTTCTTT	CSARTLLGAFF	-	TRBV29-1	TRBJ1-1	-
TGTGCCAGCTCACCCATGATCGGGACAGGGAACGACGAGCAGTACTTC	CASSPMIGTGNDEQYF	-	TRBV18	TRBJ2-7	TRBD1
TGTGCCAGCTCACCATGGGAGACCCCCCGCACAGATACGCAGTATTTT	CASSPWETPRTDTQYF	-	TRBV18	TRBJ2-3	-
TGTGCCAGCAGCTTCCTGGCTAGCCCGTACGAGCAGTACTTC	CASSFLASPYEQYF	-	TRBV11-2	TRBJ2-7	-
TGTGCCAGTAGTATACGGGGGCTCAAACAAGAGACCCAGTACTTC	CASSIRGLKQETQYF	-	TRBV19	TRBJ2-5	-
TGTGCCAGCAGCTTAGGTCTAGATTACAATGAGCAGTTCTTC	CASSLGLDYNEQFF	-	TRBV11-3	TRBJ2-1	-
TGTGCCAGCAGCCAAGCCCCCCCTTTAAAGTTCCAGGACTATGGCTACACCTTC	CASSQAPPLKFQDYGYTF	-	TRBV3-1/TRBV3-2	TRBJ1-2	-
TGTGCCAGCAGTTTACGCGAGACGCAGCCCCAGCATTTT	CASSLRETQPQHF	-	TRBV12-3/TRBV12-4	TRBJ1-5	-
TGCAGTGCGGTGAACACTGAAGCTTTCTTT	CSAVNTEAFF	-	TRBV20-1	TRBJ1-1	-
TGCAGCGTCTTGTTCGGCAGGGTTGAGACCCAGTACTTC	CSVLFGRVETQYF	-	TRBV29-1	TRBJ2-5	-
TGTGCCAGCAGCTCTCCCAGACAGGGGGCTAGCACAGATACGCAGTATTTT	CASSSPRQGASTDTQYF	-	TRBV7-6	TRBJ2-3	TRBD1
TGTGCCAGCTCGAAAGCCAGGGGGCTAACCGGGGAGCTGTTTTTT	CASSKARGLTGELFF	-	TRBV2	TRBJ2-2	TRBD1
TGTGCCAGCAGTGAAACTAGCTTGACCGAGCAGTACTTC	CASSETSLTEQYF	-	TRBV6-1	TRBJ2-7	-
TGCGCCAGCAGTCAATTTGAGACCGACAGACGAGATAACACCGGGGAGCTGTTTTTT	CASSQFETDRRDNTGELFF	-	TRBV23-1	TRBJ2-2	-
TGTGCCAGCAGCGGAGACTCCAGCCCCTACGAGCAGTACTTC	CASSGDSSPYEQYF	once	TRBV9	TRBJ2-7	-
TGCGCCAGCAGCCAAGAGGCTAGTTCCACTTATACGCAGTATTTT	CASSQEASSTYTQYF	once	TRBV4-1	TRBJ2-3	-
TGTGCCACCCAGGACAGCCTGGGGTATCAGCCCCAGCATTTT	CATQDSLGYQPQHF	many	TRBV24-1	TRBJ1-5	-
TGTGCCAGTAGTATGGGAGCGGGAGGCCTCGGGGTTCTTAATGAGCAGTTCTTC	CASSMGAGGLGVLNEQFF	-	TRBV19	TRBJ2-1	TRBD2
TGTGCCAGCAGCGTTCTTAGCGGGACTTACAATGAGCAGTTCTTC	CASSVLSGTYNEQFF	-	TRBV9	TRBJ2-1	TRBD2
TGTGCCTGGAGGCCCACGGTTCCCACTGAAGCTTTCTTT	CAWRPTVPTEAFF	-	TRBV30	TRBJ1-1	-
TGCGCCAGCAGCTCTTGGACAGGGACTACTAACTATGGCTACACCTTC	CASSSWTGTTNYGYTF	few	TRBV4-1	TRBJ1-2	TRBD1
TGTGCCTGGAGTTGGCAGCTGAGCTACAATGAGCAGTTCTTC	CAWSWQLSYNEQFF	-	TRBV30	TRBJ2-1	-
TGTGCCACCAGCCCCGAGAGACCCGGGGCTAATGAAAAACTGTTTTTT	CATSPERPGANEKLFF	-	TRBV15	TRBJ1-4	-
TGTGCCTGGAGGGGAGGACCTGAAGCTTTCTTT	CAWRGGPEAFF	-	TRBV30	TRBJ1-1	-
TGTGCCAGCAGCCAAGAAGGCAGCTACTACGAGCAGTACTTC	CASSQEGSYYEQYF	-	TRBV3-1/TRBV3-2	TRBJ2-7	-
TGTGCCAGCTCGGACAGCTGGGCTAACTATGGCTACACCTTC	CASSDSWANYGYTF	-	TRBV11-3	TRBJ1-2	-
TGTGCCAGCAGTGACTCGGCTAGCGGAAACTCCTACAATGAGCAGTTCTTC	CASSDSASGNSYNEQFF	-	TRBV6-4	TRBJ2-1	TRBD2
TGTGCCAGCAGCCAAGATACAGGGGGAGCAAACTATGGCTACACCTTC	CASSQDTGGANYGYTF	-	TRBV4-2	TRBJ1-2	TRBD1
TGTGCCAGCAGCTTAGCGGGTAGCTCCTACAATGAGCAGTTCTTC	CASSLAGSSYNEQFF	-	TRBV7-2	TRBJ2-1	-
TGCGCCAGCAGCTTGGGGGACATCTACGGCTACACCTTC	CASSLGDIYGYTF	once	TRBV5-1	TRBJ1-2	-